The 7 T cell receptor beta chains listed next were all sequenced from one sample in a study of cytomegalovirus exposure and HLA in healthy donors. The PCR had 60 Vbeta and 13 Jbeta primers. Method: immunoSEQ multiplex PCR; TCRdb's copy keeps in-frame clones and lacks some. The sample records 95,000 to 150,000 clones, about 80% being singletons. The material sequenced was PBMCs. The receptor set was obtained from a man under 40 in good health and CMV-seropositive.

The V call is TRBV10-3, the J call TRBJ2-7; D is perhaps TRBD2 (6 bases). CDR3 length equals 14 residues. The germline gives CDR1 ENHRY, CDR2 SYGVKD. Trimming pared 6 bases from V and 0 bases from J, leaving 12 bases between. This CDR3 is CAISIAEHSYEQYF. The CDR3 bases are TGTGCCATCAGCATAGCGGAGCACTCCTACGAGCAGTACTTC.

The chain links TRBV2 to TRBJ2-7; 9 bases match TRBD2. Germline CDR1 and CDR2: SNHLY and FYNNEI. J gave up 5 bases and V 6 bases, and 5 bases lay outside the gene matches. The CDR3 has 13 amino acids. CDR3 sequence reads: CASRVAGVNEQYF. For the CDR3, the DNA is TGTGCCAGCAGGGTAGCGGGAGTAAACGAGCAGTACTTC.

The chain recombines TRBV7-6 with TRBJ2-3; TRBD2 agrees at 15 bases. V lost 4 bases and J lost 5; bases outside the gene matches: 7. Germline V gene sequence: CDR1 SGHVS, CDR2 FNYEAQ. This CDR3 region has 17 residues. The CDR3 is CASSSTGGLAGGDTQYF. CDR3 in DNA: TGTGCCAGCAGCTCAACGGGGGGACTAGCGGGAGGAGATACGCAGTATTTT.

This clone was seen just once. The DNA of the CDR3 is TGTGCCAGCAGCGCGGACAGGGGGCGGCAGCCCCAGCATTTT. Encoded protein: CASSADRGRQPQHF. The V gene is TRBV7-8, the J gene TRBJ1-5, with 11 bases identical to TRBD1. The CDR3 contains 14 residues. V lost 5 bases, J lost 7 bases, and 4 bases stayed unmatched. Germline V gene data show CDR1 as SGHVS and CDR2 as FQNEAQ. Drawing the rest from reference TRBV7-8 and TRBJ1-5, the complete variable domain is GAGVSQSPRYKVAKRGQDVALRCDPISGHVSLFWYQQALGQGPEFLTYFQNEAQLDKSGLPSDRFFAERPEGSVSTLKIQRTQQEDSAVYLCASSADRGRQPQHFGDGTRLSIL.

Note on this clone: Other nucleotide sequences in the sample specify the same CDR3. This chain connects TRBV6-5 to TRBJ1-5, with TRBD1 identical over 7 bases. V lost 6 bases, J lost 4 bases, and 3 bases stayed unmatched. This CDR3 has 13 amino acids. CDR1 and CDR2 from the germline V gene are MNHEY and SVGAGI. The CDR3 region is CASSPGGNQPQHF. The CDR3 nucleotides are TGTGCCAGCAGCCCAGGGGGGAATCAGCCCCAGCATTTT.

DNA for the CDR3: TGCGCCAGCAGCCAAGGGTTCTCCAAGGGGCCTGAAGCTTTCTTT. As protein: CASSQGFSKGPEAFF. This chain links TRBV4-3 with TRBJ1-1; tentative D call: TRBD1 (5 bases). Germline CDR1 and CDR2: LGHNA and YSLEER. The CDR3 length is 15 residues. V lost 1 base, J lost 6 bases, and 15 bases lay in between.

V gene TRBV4-2 combines with J gene TRBJ2-7; TRBD2 matches 13 bases. Germline assignment: CDR1 LGHNA and CDR2 YNFKEQ. With 4 bases clipped from V and 0 bases from J, the junction kept 3 bases outside the gene matches. This CDR3 contains 16 residues. The CDR3 region is CASSRGLAGSSYEQYF. In nucleotides, the CDR3 is TGTGCCAGCAGCCGGGGACTAGCGGGGAGCTCCTACGAGCAGTACTTC.